This T cell receptor (beta chain) emerged from a study of spatial heterogeneity in lung cancer. The wider study: When follow-up PBMC samples existed, they were sequenced (at a median of roughly two years after resection). The count of detected beta-chain sequences consistently exceeded that of alpha-chain sequences.

Time point here: blood at routine non-recurrence follow-up after resection. Whole RNA was taken from tumor, nontumor lung or frozen PBMC; it was then sequenced unsorted. The sample holds many counts of this clonotype. TCRdb reanalysed the 5' RACE reads using MiXCR and keeps one entry per CDR3 protein. In the table there are about 16,000 distinct CDR3 sequences, 5.5% to 7% of which are singletons. The CDR3 loop spans 13 amino acids. V lost 4 bases and J lost 5, with 10 bases in between. The germline CDR1 and CDR2 sequences are SGHTA and FQGNSA. J is TRBJ2-3 and V is TRBV7-2; unclear D gene. Sequenced here: PBMCs, sampled at follow-up. The receptor was isolated from a male donor with early-stage non-small cell lung cancer. The CDR3 here is CASSSEERDTQYF. CDR3 DNA sequence: TGTGCCAGCAGCTCGGAAGAGAGAGATACGCAGTATTTT.